Sequencing of this TCR beta chain was carried out in a study of T-cell reconstitution after alpha-beta-depleted transplantation in children. Construction of the TCRbeta library involved unique molecular identifiers. TCRdb itself ran the PCR reads through MiXCR, one entry per CDR3 protein. The sample has 400,000 to 450,000 distinct CDR3 sequences, 43% seen once; the top ten hold approximately 25%. Study-wide results and limits: Reportedly, roughly two months post-transplant, alpha-beta T cells arose from several hundred expanded graft clones. T-cell numbers and diversity, one year after transplant, stemmed largely from T cells that were newly produced. Some patients' high day-60 TCRbeta diversity was attributed to recipient cells surviving conditioning.

About this clonotype itself: Its specificity is not known. At one end the junction does not follow the germline gene, possibly because of a read error.

Germline V gives CDR1 SGHTA, CDR2 FQGNSA. The CDR3 sequence is 13 residues long. This sequence was found in a girl aged 2 to 10 with aplastic anemia, due to receive a stem cell transplant. The chain employs TRBV7-2 and TRBJ1-2; D remains ambiguous. Sequenced material: PBMCs, taken before TCRalphabeta/CD19-depleted stem cell transplant. CDR3 residues: CATDGMGNYGDTF. The CDR3 DNA reads as TGTGCCACAGACGGAATGGGGAACTATGGCGACACCTTC.